One sample yielded the 13 T cell receptor beta chains listed below, sequenced in a study of T cells in Graves' hyperthyroidism and ophthalmopathy. Regions amplified from RNA transcripts were the TCR beta CDR3 regions. A first-round RT-PCR of the TCR CDR3 used the HTBI primer set. TCRdb redid the calling of the multiplex PCR reads with MiXCR, one entry per CDR3 protein. The data show about 460,000 distinct CDR3 sequences, with about 22% seen just once and roughly 49% held by the top ten. Sequenced sample: blood. The source is a woman between 65 and 79 years old with Graves' ophthalmopathy.

The sample holds many counts of this clonotype. This chain uses TRBV2 with TRBJ1-1; no clear D. The CDR3 totals 12 residues. Germline assignment: CDR1 SNHLY and CDR2 FYNNEI. Trimming left V 11 bases short and J 1 base short, with 11 bases between. CDR3 bases: TGTGCCGCCAGCAACAGGAACACTGAAGCTTTCTTT. It encodes CAASNRNTEAFF.

The genes are TRBV9 and TRBJ2-3; no firm D call. The V end lost 2 bases, the J end lost 6 bases, and 10 bases lay between the germline ends. The CDR3 has 13 residues. The germline gives CDR1 SGDLS, CDR2 YYNGEE. The CDR3 loop is CASSVPPADTQYF. The CDR3 coding sequence is TGTGCCAGCAGCGTCCCACCAGCGGATACGCAGTATTTT.

In this sample, this clonotype turned up a few times. This chain links TRBV7-8 with TRBJ2-5; TRBD2 matches 13 bases. With 8 bases clipped from V and 4 bases from J, the junction kept 7 bases outside the gene matches. Germline V gene sequence: CDR1 SGHVS, CDR2 FQNEAQ. This CDR3 comprises 15 residues. CDR3 DNA: TGTGCCAGCGGGACTAGCGGGATCCCGGGAGAGACCCAGTACTTC. Translated: CASGTSGIPGETQYF.

This rearrangement joins TRBV15 to TRBJ1-1, with D unresolved. CDR1 and CDR2 from the germline V gene are LNHNV and YYDKDF (reference sequence). V lost 0 bases and J lost 6, with 8 bases in between. This CDR3 comprises 13 residues. This chain's CDR3 is CATSRDPAAEAFF. The CDR3 DNA follows: TGTGCCACCAGCAGAGATCCCGCGGCTGAAGCTTTCTTT. Drawing the rest from reference TRBV15 and TRBJ1-1, the complete variable domain is DAMVIQNPRYQVTQFGKPVTLSCSQTLNHNVMYWYQQKSSQAPKLLFHYYDKDFNNEADTPDNFQSRRPNTSFCFLDIRSPGLGDTAMYLCATSRDPAAEAFFGQGTRLTVV.

This clonotype came up a few times. The chain carries TRBV4-1 and TRBJ1-4; no reliable D call. CDR1 and CDR2 from the germline V gene are MGHRA and YSYEKL. Trimming shortened V by 4 bases and J by 7 bases, and 13 bases separated the two germline ends. This CDR3 comprises 14 residues. CDR3 nucleotide sequence: TGCGCCAGCAGCCCCCTCTCTGACCTTGAAAAACTGTTTTTT. This sequence encodes CASSPLSDLEKLFF.

The chain employs TRBV20-1 and TRBJ2-7; TRBD2 aligns across 9 bases. After removal of 4 bases from V and 1 base from J, the junction contained 2 bases not matched to a gene. Germline loops: CDR1 DFQATT, CDR2 SNEGSKA (reference sequence). This CDR3 has 13 residues. The DNA for the CDR3 is TGCAGTGCTAACCTAGCGGGATCCTACGAGCAGTACTTC. This gives the protein CSANLAGSYEQYF.

This clonotype was found many times. V gene TRBV2 combines with J gene TRBJ2-2; 9 positions agree with TRBD2. Looked up from germline, CDR1 is SNHLY and CDR2 is FYNNEI. The CDR3 is made up of 15 amino acids. V gave up 6 bases and J gave up 4 bases; unmatched junction bases: 6. The CDR3 DNA sequence: TGTGCCAGCAGGCCCACTAGCGGGTCCACCGGGGAGCTGTTTTTT. This translates into CASRPTSGSTGELFF. The full variable domain, its missing parts supplied by reference TRBV2 and TRBJ2-2, is EPEVTQTPSHQVTQMGQEVILRCVPISNHLYFYWYRQILGQKVEFLVSFYNNEISEKSEIFDDQFSVERPDGSNFTLKIRSTKLEDSAMYFCASRPTSGSTGELFFGEGSRLTVL.

The rearrangement uses TRBV6-2 or TRBV6-3 and TRBJ1-2; D might be TRBD1 (6 bases). V lost 4 bases and J 4 bases, leaving 13 bases between the germline ends. In germline, CDR1 is MNHEY, CDR2 SVGEGT. The CDR3 loop spans 14 amino acids. Written as DNA, the CDR3 is TGTGCCAGCAGTTCATCGGGGGCCGGCTATGGCTACACCTTC. It yields the protein CASSSSGAGYGYTF.

The chain couples TRBV13 to TRBJ1-2; the D gene is possibly TRBD1 (6 bases). Per the germline V gene, CDR1 is PRHDT and CDR2 is FYEKMQ (reference sequence). V was trimmed by 5 bases and J by 2 bases, leaving 15 bases between them. There are 15 residues in the CDR3. The CDR3, as DNA: TGTGCCAGCAGCCAGCAGGGGATCGCCAACTATGGCTACACCTTC. This encodes CASSQQGIANYGYTF.

This clonotype was counted only a few times. The J gene is TRBJ1-1, the V gene TRBV24-1; no clear D gene. The CDR3 totals 14 residues. V was shortened by 10 bases and J by 0 bases, with 14 bases between the two germline ends. Germline CDR1 and CDR2: KGHDR and SFDVKD. The CDR3 is CATPDRRVNTEAFF. CDR3 coding DNA: TGTGCCACGCCCGACCGAAGGGTGAACACTGAAGCTTTCTTT.

The chain links TRBV10-3 to TRBJ1-4; D perhaps matches TRBD1 (6 bases). The germline V gene encodes CDR1 ENHRY and CDR2 SYGVKD. The CDR3 spans 14 residues. V lost 11 bases, J lost 5 bases, and 18 bases lay in between. CDR3 coding DNA: TGTGCCTCTCGGCAGGACAGCGGAAATGAAAAACTGTTTTTT. Translating gives CASRQDSGNEKLFF.

This clonotype was detected ten times or more. The chain employs TRBV7-9 and TRBJ2-7; D is unclear. Germline loops: CDR1 SEHNR, CDR2 FQNEAQ (reference sequence). The CDR3 totals 13 residues. V was trimmed by 5 bases and J by 7 bases, leaving 15 bases between them. CDR3 DNA sequence: TGTGCCAGCAGCCTCACCGCCTTACAGGAGCAGTACTTC. Encoded protein: CASSLTALQEQYF.

The chain carries TRBV19 and TRBJ2-5; 7 bases fit TRBD1. Germline loops: CDR1 LNHDA, CDR2 SQIVND (reference sequence). J lost 7 bases, V lost 3 bases, and 11 bases had no gene match. There are 15 residues in the CDR3. CDR3: CASSMNYRGTATQYF. The CDR3 DNA follows: TGTGCCAGTAGTATGAATTACAGGGGTACGGCGACCCAGTACTTC.